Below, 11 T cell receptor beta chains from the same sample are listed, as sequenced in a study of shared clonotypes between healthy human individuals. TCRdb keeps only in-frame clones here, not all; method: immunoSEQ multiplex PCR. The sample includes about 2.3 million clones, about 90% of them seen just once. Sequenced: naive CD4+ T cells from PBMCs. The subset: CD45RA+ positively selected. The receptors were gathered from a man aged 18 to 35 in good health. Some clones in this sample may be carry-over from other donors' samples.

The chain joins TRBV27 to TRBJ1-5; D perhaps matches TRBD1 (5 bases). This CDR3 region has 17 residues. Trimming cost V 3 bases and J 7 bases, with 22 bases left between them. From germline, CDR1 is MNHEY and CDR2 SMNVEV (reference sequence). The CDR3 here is CASSLRQGGSNQQPQHF. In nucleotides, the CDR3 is TGTGCCAGCAGTTTGAGGCAGGGTGGTAGCAATCAGCAGCCCCAGCATTTT.

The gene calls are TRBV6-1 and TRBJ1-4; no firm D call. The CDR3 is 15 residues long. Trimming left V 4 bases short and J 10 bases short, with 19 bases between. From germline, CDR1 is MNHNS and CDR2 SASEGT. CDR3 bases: TGTGCCAGCAGTGTAGGATTTGGTACATCTGTAAAACTGTTTTTT. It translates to CASSVGFGTSVKLFF.

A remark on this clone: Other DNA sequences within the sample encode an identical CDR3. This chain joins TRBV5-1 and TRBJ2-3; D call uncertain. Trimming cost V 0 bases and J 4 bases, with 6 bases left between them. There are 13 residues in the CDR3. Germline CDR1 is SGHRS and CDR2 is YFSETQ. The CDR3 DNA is TGCGCCAGCAGCTTGGGTGTCTCAGATACGCAGTATTTT. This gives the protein CASSLGVSDTQYF.

The CDR3 region is CASSPGTGYAEQYF. In DNA, the CDR3 is TGTGCCAGTAGTCCCGGGACAGGGTACGCCGAGCAGTACTTC. V usage is TRBV19 and J usage is TRBJ2-7; 9 bases align to TRBD1. The CDR3 is 14 amino acids. Looked up from germline, CDR1 is LNHDA and CDR2 is SQIVND (reference sequence). After removal of 5 bases from V and 6 bases from J, the junction contained 8 bases not matched to a gene.

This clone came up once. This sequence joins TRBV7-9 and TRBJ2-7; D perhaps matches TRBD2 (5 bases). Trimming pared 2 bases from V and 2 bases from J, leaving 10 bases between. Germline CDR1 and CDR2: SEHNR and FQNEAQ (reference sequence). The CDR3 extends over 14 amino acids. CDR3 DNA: TGTGCCAGCAGCTTACCGATACTAGCCTACGAGCAGTACTTC. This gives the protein CASSLPILAYEQYF.

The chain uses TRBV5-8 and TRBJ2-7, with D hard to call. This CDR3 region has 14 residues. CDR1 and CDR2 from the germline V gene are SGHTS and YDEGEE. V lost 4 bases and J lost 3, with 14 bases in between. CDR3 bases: TGTGCCAGCAGCCCCCGACTGGGGATCTACGAGCAGTACTTC. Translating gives CASSPRLGIYEQYF. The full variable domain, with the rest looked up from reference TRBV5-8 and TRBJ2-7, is EAGVTQSPTHLIKTRGQQATLRCSPISGHTSVYWYQQALGLGLQFLLWYDEGEERNRGNFPPRFSGRQFPNYSSELNVNALELEDSALYLCASSPRLGIYEQYFGPGTRLTVT.

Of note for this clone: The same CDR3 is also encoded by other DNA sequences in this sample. CDR3 protein: CASSLGVSGNTIYF. The CDR3 DNA follows: TGTGCCAGCAGCCTTGGGGTCTCTGGAAACACCATATATTTT. The V call is TRBV7-9, the J call TRBJ1-3; D remains unclear. CDR1 and CDR2 (germline): SEHNR, FQNEAQ (reference sequence). The CDR3 loop spans 14 amino acids. Trimming stripped 5 bases from V and 0 bases from J, with 8 bases between.

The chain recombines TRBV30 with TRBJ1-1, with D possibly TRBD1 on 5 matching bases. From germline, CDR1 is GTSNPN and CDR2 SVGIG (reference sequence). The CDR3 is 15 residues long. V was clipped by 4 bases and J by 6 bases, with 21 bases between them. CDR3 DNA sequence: TGTGCCTGGAAACCCCCCGACAGTCCTCTATCTGAAGCTTTCTTT. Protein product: CAWKPPDSPLSEAFF.

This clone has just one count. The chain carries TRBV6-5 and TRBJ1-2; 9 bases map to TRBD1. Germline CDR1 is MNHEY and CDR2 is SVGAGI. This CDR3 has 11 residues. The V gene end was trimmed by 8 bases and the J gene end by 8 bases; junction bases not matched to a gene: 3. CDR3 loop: CASATGGGYTF. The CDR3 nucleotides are TGTGCCAGCGCAACAGGGGGCGGCTACACCTTC.

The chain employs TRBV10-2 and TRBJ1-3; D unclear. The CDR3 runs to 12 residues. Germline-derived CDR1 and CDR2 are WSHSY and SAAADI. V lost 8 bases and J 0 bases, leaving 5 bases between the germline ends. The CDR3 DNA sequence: TGCGCCAGCGGGGTCTCTGGAAACACCATATATTTT. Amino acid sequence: CASGVSGNTIYF.

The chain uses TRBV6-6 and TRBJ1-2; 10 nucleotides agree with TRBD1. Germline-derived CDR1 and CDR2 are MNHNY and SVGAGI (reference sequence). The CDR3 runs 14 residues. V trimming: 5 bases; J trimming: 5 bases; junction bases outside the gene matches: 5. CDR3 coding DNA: TGTGCCAGCAGTAATGGACAGGGGGTTTATGGCTACACCTTC. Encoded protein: CASSNGQGVYGYTF.